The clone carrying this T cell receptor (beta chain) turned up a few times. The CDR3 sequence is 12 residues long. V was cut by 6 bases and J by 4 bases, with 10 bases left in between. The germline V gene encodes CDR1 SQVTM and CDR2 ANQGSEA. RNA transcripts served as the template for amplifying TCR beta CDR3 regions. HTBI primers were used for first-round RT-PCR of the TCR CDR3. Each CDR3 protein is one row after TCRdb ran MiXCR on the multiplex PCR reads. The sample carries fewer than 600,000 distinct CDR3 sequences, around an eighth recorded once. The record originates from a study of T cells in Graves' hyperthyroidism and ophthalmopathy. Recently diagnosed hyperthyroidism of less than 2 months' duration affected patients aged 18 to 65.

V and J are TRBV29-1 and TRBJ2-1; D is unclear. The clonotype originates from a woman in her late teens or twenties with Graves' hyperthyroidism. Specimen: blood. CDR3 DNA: TGCAGCGTGGCCTTAGGGTACAATGAGCAGTTCTTC. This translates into CSVALGYNEQFF.